This paragraph covers one T cell receptor beta chain sequence. The CDR3 extends over 15 amino acids. Trimming removed 1 base from V and 8 bases from J, with 17 bases in between. The germline CDR1 and CDR2 sequences are SEHNR and FQNEAQ (reference sequence). This sample stems from a study of brain T cells in children with intractable seizures. Time point indicated: blood from clinic visit 5 months post-surgery; TSC patient then seizure free. This table comes from immunoSEQ multiplex PCR, and its TCRdb copy is limited to in-frame clones, with some not included. The repertoire includes about 340,000 clones, more than 85% of them detected once, and roughly 6% sits in the top ten.

The TCR comes from a boy under three years old with tuberous sclerosis and intractable seizures. The chain has TRBV7-9 and TRBJ1-2; possibly TRBD1 for D (5 bases). The sample was peripheral blood, taken approximately 5 months after surgery. The CDR3 DNA reads TGTGCCAGCAGCTTAGGAGGGGTGCTTCCCCGCGGCTACACCTTC. Protein sequence: CASSLGGVLPRGYTF.